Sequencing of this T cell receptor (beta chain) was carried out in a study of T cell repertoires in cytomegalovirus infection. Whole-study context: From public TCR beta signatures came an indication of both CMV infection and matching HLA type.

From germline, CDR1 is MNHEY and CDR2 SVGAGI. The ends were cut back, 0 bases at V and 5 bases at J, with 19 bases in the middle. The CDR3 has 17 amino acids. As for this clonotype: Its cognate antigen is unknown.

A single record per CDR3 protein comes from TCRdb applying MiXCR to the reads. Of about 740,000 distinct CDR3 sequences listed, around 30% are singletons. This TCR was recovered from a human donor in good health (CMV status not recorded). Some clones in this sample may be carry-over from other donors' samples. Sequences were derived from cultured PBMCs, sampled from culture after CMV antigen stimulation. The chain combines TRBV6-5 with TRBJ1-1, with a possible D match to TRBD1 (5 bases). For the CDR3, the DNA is TGTGCCAGCAGTTACTCGTCCAGGGTCTTTGACGGGACTGAAGCTTTCTTT. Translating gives CASSYSSRVFDGTEAFF.